Listed below are T cell receptor beta chains from one sample, sequenced in a study of early T cells in non-severe SARS-CoV-2 infection. TCRdb recomputed calls from the 5' RACE reads with MiXCR, one row per CDR3 protein. The profile shows 54,000 or so distinct CDR3 sequences, roughly 12% of them singletons. Input material: whole blood. Source of these receptors: an adult who was a healthcare worker with PCR-confirmed SARS-CoV-2 infection or an uninfected control (not recorded which). Both conserved end residues are part of each CDR3. The D gene is left open where the match is weak. Some rows have no size entry. The others give once, few or many, or a class for an expanded clone.

V	size	D	J	length	CDR3	DNA
TRBV6-5	many	-	TRBJ1-1	12	CASSQTGTEAFF	TGTGCCAGCAGTCAGACAGGCACTGAAGCTTTCTTT
TRBV7-2	-	-	TRBJ1-1	14	CASSLVPESTEAFF	TGTGCCAGCAGCTTAGTCCCCGAAAGCACTGAAGCTTTCTTT
TRBV7-9	many	-	TRBJ1-2	14	CASSLRQLSYGYTF	TGTGCCAGCAGCTTAAGGCAGTTAAGCTATGGCTACACCTTC
TRBV7-9	-	TRBD2	TRBJ2-7	16	CASSPLAGIGPYEQYF	TGTGCCAGCAGCCCTTTAGCGGGAATTGGGCCCTACGAGCAGTACTTC
TRBV29-1	few	TRBD2	TRBJ2-5	13	CSVVAGGEETQYF	TGCAGCGTTGTTGCGGGGGGTGAGGAGACCCAGTACTTC
TRBV28	few	-	TRBJ2-7	15	CASTDPGAGTYEQYF	TGTGCCAGCACCGACCCTGGGGCAGGGACCTACGAGCAGTACTTC
TRBV7-9	many	TRBD1	TRBJ1-6	17	CASSLGVDGTDNSPLHF	TGTGCCAGCAGCTTAGGGGTAGATGGGACAGACAATTCACCCCTCCACTTT
TRBV6-2/TRBV6-3	-	-	TRBJ1-1	11	CASSYLNEAFF	TGTGCCAGCAGTTACCTCAATGAAGCTTTCTTT
TRBV30	many	-	TRBJ1-1	11	CAWNRGIEAFF	TGTGCCTGGAATCGGGGGATTGAAGCTTTCTTT
TRBV6-1	many	-	TRBJ2-7	14	CASSPIRESYEQYF	TGTGCCAGCAGTCCCATCCGGGAGAGCTACGAGCAGTACTTC
TRBV5-1	many	TRBD2	TRBJ2-3	15	CASSFIAGSGDTQYF	TGCGCCAGCAGCTTCATAGCGGGATCGGGGGATACGCAGTATTTT
TRBV10-3	many	-	TRBJ2-7	12	CAISETVDEQYF	TGTGCCATCAGTGAGACAGTCGACGAGCAGTACTTC
TRBV3-1	-	-	TRBJ1-6	17	CASSQGDLSSYNSPLHF	TGTGCCAGCAGCCAAGGGGATTTGAGCTCCTATAATTCACCCCTCCACTTT
TRBV25-1	few	TRBD1	TRBJ1-1	16	CASSDWGATGSAEAFF	TGTGCCAGCAGTGATTGGGGCGCGACAGGGTCTGCTGAAGCTTTCTTT
TRBV28	few	-	TRBJ1-2	13	CASSSGGMDGYTF	TGTGCCAGCAGTTCTGGGGGCATGGACGGCTACACCTTC
TRBV15	-	-	TRBJ2-2	17	CATSRGNPGVGTGELFF	TGTGCCACCAGCAGAGGCAACCCAGGGGTCGGCACCGGGGAGCTGTTTTTT
TRBV7-9	-	TRBD1	TRBJ2-7	12	CAVDRGALEQYF	TGTGCCGTTGACAGGGGCGCTTTGGAGCAGTACTTC
TRBV6-1	many	TRBD1	TRBJ1-2	16	CASSEGPGQGLYGYTF	TGTGCCAGCAGTGAAGGGCCGGGACAGGGCCTGTATGGCTACACCTTC
TRBV28	-	-	TRBJ2-1	15	CASRAPGQGHNEQFF	TGTGCCAGCAGGGCCCCTGGCCAGGGCCACAATGAGCAGTTCTTC
TRBV28	-	TRBD1	TRBJ1-5	14	CASSPDRAGQPQHF	TGTGCCAGCAGTCCAGACAGGGCGGGCCAGCCCCAGCATTTT
TRBV12-3/TRBV12-4	-	-	TRBJ2-1	16	CASSLFFRGSYNEQFF	TGTGCCAGCAGTTTATTTTTCCGGGGTTCCTACAATGAGCAGTTCTTC
TRBV6-2/TRBV6-3	many	-	TRBJ1-5	17	CASSRIVGQGKDQPQHF	TGTGCCAGCAGTCGCATTGTCGGGCAGGGAAAGGATCAGCCCCAGCATTTT
TRBV4-1	many	-	TRBJ1-5	15	CASSQYEVSNQPQHF	TGCGCCAGCAGCCAATATGAAGTTAGCAATCAGCCCCAGCATTTT
TRBV20-1	-	-	TRBJ1-5	13	CSARAGAVQPQHF	TGCAGTGCTAGAGCGGGGGCTGTACAGCCCCAGCATTTT
TRBV10-3	few	-	TRBJ2-7	14	CAISESRESYEQYF	TGTGCCATCAGTGAGTCGAGGGAGTCCTACGAGCAGTACTTC
TRBV7-6	many	-	TRBJ2-1	17	CASSILGRGQTNNEQFF	TGTGCCAGCAGCATTCTAGGCAGGGGACAAACTAACAATGAGCAGTTCTTC